This record covers a single T cell receptor beta chain. A read error may be the cause here, since a much bigger clone is one base away. A sample-barcoded 5' primer and a J-beta primer mix were used in a second PCR of roughly 6 to 11 cycles. Via MiXCR, TCRdb re-called the 5' RACE reads, giving one row per CDR3 protein. Of approximately 490,000 distinct CDR3 sequences in the sample, 20% to 30% are singletons; the top ten hold just over 8.5%. This sample was included in a study of blood T cells in healthy people across ages. The data also belong to a second study, concerning T cells of mothers and their children. This second study notes: Mother-child pairs who were related displayed a slightly higher overlap than unrelated pairs, a difference that was non-significant.

Material for sequencing was blood. This TCR was sampled from a boy aged 5 to 17 in good health.

The CDR3 coding sequence is TGTGCCAGCAGCCCTCGAGCGCACACCGGGGAGCTGTTTTTT. It encodes CASSPRAHTGELFF. J is TRBJ2-2 and V is TRBV7-9; no clear D gene. CDR1 and CDR2 from the germline V gene are SEHNR and FQNEAQ (reference sequence). The V gene lost 5 bases and the J gene lost 3 bases, with 10 bases spanning the gap. The length of the CDR3 is 14 residues.